Presented here are 21 T cell receptor beta chains from one specimen sequenced in a study of identical twins. From the 5' RACE reads, TCRdb called clonotypes with MiXCR, one entry per CDR3 protein. The profile shows 200,000 to 300,000 distinct CDR3 sequences, over 9.5% of them singletons. Sequencing was carried out using memory T cells sorted from blood. Every receptor here comes from a man aged 45 to 65 in good health.

The chain combines TRBV7-8 with TRBJ2-7, with TRBD1 identical over 7 bases. The CDR3 has 17 residues. Germline V CDR1 and CDR2: SGHVS, FQNEAQ. Trimming at V came to 5 bases and at J to 5 bases, leaving 18 bases not matched to a gene. CDR3 nucleotides: TGTGCCAGCAGCCTACTAAACCGGGACAGCAGGGTAAACGAGCAGTACTTC. Residues: CASSLLNRDSRVNEQYF.

This clonotype was detected ten times or more. This CDR3 is CASSPRTGNMNTEAFF. The CDR3 DNA reads as TGTGCCAGCAGCCCCCGGACAGGAAACATGAACACTGAAGCTTTCTTT. The chain links TRBV14 to TRBJ1-1, with 7 bases fitting TRBD1. The CDR3 has 16 amino acids. V lost 4 bases to trimming and J lost 0 bases; unmatched junction nucleotides: 8. Germline CDR1 SGHDN, CDR2 FVKESK. Combining the CDR3 with reference TRBV14 and TRBJ1-1 gives the whole variable domain EAGVTQFPSHSVIEKGQTVTLRCDPISGHDNLYWYRRVMGKEIKFLLHFVKESKQDESGMPNNRFLAERTGGTYSTLKVQPAELEDSGVYFCASSPRTGNMNTEAFFGQGTRLTVV.

This clonotype was detected ten times or more. The genes are TRBV29-1 and TRBJ1-3; unclear D gene. Germline CDR1 reads SQVTM; CDR2 reads ANQGSEA. The ends were cut back, 3 bases at V and 4 bases at J, with 16 bases in the middle. The CDR3 contains 15 residues. The CDR3 reads CSVDGKGVGGNTIYF. DNA for the CDR3: TGCAGCGTTGATGGGAAGGGTGTGGGGGGAAACACCATATATTTT. The full variable domain, with the rest looked up from reference TRBV29-1 and TRBJ1-3, is SAVISQKPSRDICQRGTSLTIQCQVDSQVTMMFWYRQQPGQSLTLIATANQGSEATYESGFVIDKFPISRPNLTFSTLTVSNMSPEDSSIYLCSVDGKGVGGNTIYFGEGSWLTVV.

This clonotype was picked up many times. The gene calls are TRBV7-2 and TRBJ1-2; D is perhaps TRBD1 (6 bases). V dropped 0 bases and J dropped 4 bases, with 12 bases sitting between them. The CDR3 consists of 15 residues. Germline lookup yields CDR1 SGHTA and CDR2 FQGNSA. DNA of the CDR3: TGTGCCAGCAGCTTAGCGGCAGGGGAAGTCTATGGCTACACCTTC. Its translation: CASSLAAGEVYGYTF.

This clonotype was detected ten times or more. The chain employs TRBV20-1 and TRBJ1-5; TRBD1 matches 8 bases. The V segment lost 6 bases and the J segment 4 bases; nucleotides outside the gene matches: 11. The CDR3 runs to 15 residues. Germline CDR1 is DFQATT and CDR2 is SNEGSKA (reference sequence). The CDR3 DNA follows: TGCAGTGCAACCCGAGACAGGGGCAGGAATCAGCCCCAGCATTTT. Translating gives CSATRDRGRNQPQHF.

This clonotype came up many times. The gene calls are TRBV7-8 and TRBJ1-2, with no clear D. This CDR3 is built from 16 residues. The germline V gene has CDR1 SGHVS and CDR2 FQNEAQ. Deletions cut 3 bases from V and 4 bases from J, with 18 bases between. The CDR3: CASSLAEGRFSYGYTF. In nucleotides, the CDR3 is TGTGCCAGCAGCTTGGCGGAGGGTCGTTTTAGCTATGGCTACACCTTC.

The chain carries TRBV15 and TRBJ2-3, with D hard to call. Germline assignment: CDR1 LNHNV and CDR2 YYDKDF (reference sequence). The CDR3 is 13 residues long. Trimming stripped 4 bases from V and 8 bases from J, with 13 bases between. The CDR3 nucleotides read TGTGCCACCAGCACAGACCCCGGACGTACGCAGTATTTT. This translates into CATSTDPGRTQYF. The full variable domain, in which reference TRBV15 and TRBJ2-3 provide the parts outside the CDR3, is DAMVIQNPRYQVTQFGKPVTLSCSQTLNHNVMYWYQQKSSQAPKLLFHYYDKDFNNEADTPDNFQSRRPNTSFCFLDIRSPGLGDTAMYLCATSTDPGRTQYFGPGTRLTVL.

At least ten counts were recorded for this clonotype. The rearrangement joins TRBV29-1 to TRBJ2-1; tentatively, D is TRBD1 (6 bases). The length of the CDR3 is 14 residues. Trimming shortened V by 1 base and J by 5 bases, and 12 bases separated the two germline ends. Germline V gene data show CDR1 as SQVTM and CDR2 as ANQGSEA. CDR3 bases: TGCAGCGTTGAAGCCAGGGGACGCGACAATGAGCAGTTCTTC. It is translated as CSVEARGRDNEQFF.

The chain uses TRBV7-2 and TRBJ2-1; TRBD2 agrees at 7 bases. Unmatched junction bases numbered 7, after V lost 1 base and J lost 7 bases. The CDR3 loop spans 15 amino acids. CDR1 is SGHTA, CDR2 FQGNSA, per germline. This CDR3 is CASSLVAAGLNEQFF. In nucleotides, the CDR3 is TGTGCCAGCAGCTTAGTGGCAGCGGGGTTGAATGAGCAGTTCTTC.

This clonotype occurred many times. The rearrangement uses TRBV28 and TRBJ1-2; D not certain. CDR1 and CDR2 (germline): MDHEN, SYDVKM. The CDR3 has 9 residues. V dropped 6 bases and J dropped 12 bases, with 8 bases sitting between them. This CDR3 reads CASSTPHTF. The CDR3 nucleotides read TGTGCCAGCAGCACCCCCCACACCTTC.

The chain carries TRBV5-1 and TRBJ2-3; 7 nucleotides line up with TRBD1. CDR1 and CDR2 (germline): SGHRS, YFSETQ. There are 14 residues in the CDR3. V shed 4 bases and J 2 bases; nucleotides not matched to a gene: 4. This chain's CDR3 is CASSTGQNTDTQYF. The CDR3 DNA is TGCGCCAGCAGCACGGGACAGAACACAGATACGCAGTATTTT.

Many counts were recorded for this clonotype. The V gene is TRBV28, the J gene TRBJ2-7; unclear D gene. Germline CDR1 is MDHEN and CDR2 is SYDVKM. V was trimmed by 9 bases and J by 11 bases, leaving 29 bases between them. There are 15 residues in the CDR3. CDR3 amino acids: CARNLGVVKLRVEYF. The CDR3 region has the DNA TGTGCCAGGAACTTGGGCGTAGTTAAGCTCCGAGTGGAGTACTTC.

This clonotype was counted ten times or more. V gene TRBV20-1 combines with J gene TRBJ1-5, with D perhaps TRBD1 (5 bases). Germline V lookup: CDR1 DFQATT, CDR2 SNEGSKA (reference sequence). The CDR3 extends over 14 amino acids. V was shortened by 3 bases and J by 6 bases, with 15 bases between the two germline ends. The CDR3 loop reads CSARPGTPIQPQHF. CDR3 in DNA: TGCAGTGCTAGGCCCGGGACCCCCATTCAGCCCCAGCATTTT.

This clonotype has more than one count but fewer than ten. The chain joins TRBV7-3 to TRBJ2-7, with 7 bases identical to TRBD1. The germline CDR1 and CDR2 sequences are SGHTA and FQGTGA. CDR3 length equals 13 residues. Trimming cost V 5 bases and J 5 bases; bases outside gene matches: 6. The CDR3 DNA reads TGTGCCAGCAGCCAGGGACAGTCCGACGAGCAGTACTTC. As protein: CASSQGQSDEQYF.

Ten or more counts support this clonotype. The chain couples TRBV4-1 to TRBJ2-7; TRBD1 matches at 8 bases. The V gene end was trimmed by 0 bases and the J gene end by 1 base; junction bases not matched to a gene: 2. The CDR3 totals 15 residues. Germline loops: CDR1 MGHRA, CDR2 YSYEKL. The chain's CDR3 is CASSQETGASYEQYF. The DNA for the CDR3 is TGCGCCAGCAGCCAAGAGACAGGGGCGTCCTACGAGCAGTACTTC.

This clonotype has only a few counts. The chain joins TRBV9 to TRBJ2-3, with 7 bases that match TRBD2. J gave up 4 bases and V 0 bases, and 5 bases lay outside the gene matches. This CDR3 has 15 amino acids. CDR1 SGDLS and CDR2 YYNGEE come from the germline V gene. CDR3: CASSVGWEGSDTQYF. The CDR3 bases are TGTGCCAGCAGCGTAGGGTGGGAGGGGTCAGATACGCAGTATTTT.

The V call is TRBV7-2, the J call TRBJ1-2; no firm D call. Trimming cost V 5 bases and J 4 bases, with 11 bases left between them. Germline V CDR1 and CDR2: SGHTA, FQGNSA. The CDR3 loop spans 13 amino acids. As DNA, the CDR3 is TGTGCCAGCAGCAACAGTCAGTCCTATGGCTACACCTTC. This encodes CASSNSQSYGYTF.

This clonotype showed up just a few times. The chain employs TRBV7-2 and TRBJ1-2; TRBD1 agrees at 8 bases. Germline V lookup: CDR1 SGHTA, CDR2 FQGNSA. The CDR3 totals 14 residues. V shed 4 bases and J 4 bases; nucleotides not matched to a gene: 5. The CDR3 DNA sequence: TGTGCCAGCAGCTCAGGGGGCGCGACCTATGGCTACACCTTC. This translates into CASSSGGATYGYTF.

The chain has TRBV5-5 and TRBJ2-5, with D unresolved. The germline gives CDR1 SGHKS, CDR2 YYEKEE (reference sequence). This CDR3 contains 14 residues. V shed 0 bases and J shed 4 bases, with 10 bases lying between them. For the CDR3, the DNA is TGTGCCAGCAGCTTGGTAGGCAGGCCAGAGACCCAGTACTTC. It is translated as CASSLVGRPETQYF. Supplemented by reference TRBV5-5 and TRBJ2-5, the full variable domain reads DAGVTQSPTHLIKTRGQQVTLRCSPISGHKSVSWYQQVLGQGPQFIFQYYEKEERGRGNFPDRFSARQFPNYSSELNVNALLLGDSALYLCASSLVGRPETQYFGPGTRLLVL.

The table lists this clonotype with many counts. The chain employs TRBV5-1 and TRBJ2-2; D possibly corresponds to TRBD1 (5 bases). V lost 0 bases and J lost 4, with 7 bases in between. The CDR3 covers 14 residues. CDR1 and CDR2 from the germline V gene are SGHRS and YFSETQ. The CDR3 region has the DNA TGCGCCAGCAGCTTGGGACAGCCCACCGGGGAGCTGTTTTTT. Translating gives CASSLGQPTGELFF.

V is TRBV3-1 and J is TRBJ2-2; 12 bases are shared with TRBD2. CDR3 size: 19 residues. V was pared by 5 bases and J by 1 base, with 11 bases of the junction left unmatched. Germline V CDR1 and CDR2: LGHDT, YNNKEL (reference sequence). In DNA, the CDR3 is TGTGCCAGCAGCACCCGAGGCGGACTAGCGGGGAGGAACACCGGGGAGCTGTTTTTT. Its translation: CASSTRGGLAGRNTGELFF.